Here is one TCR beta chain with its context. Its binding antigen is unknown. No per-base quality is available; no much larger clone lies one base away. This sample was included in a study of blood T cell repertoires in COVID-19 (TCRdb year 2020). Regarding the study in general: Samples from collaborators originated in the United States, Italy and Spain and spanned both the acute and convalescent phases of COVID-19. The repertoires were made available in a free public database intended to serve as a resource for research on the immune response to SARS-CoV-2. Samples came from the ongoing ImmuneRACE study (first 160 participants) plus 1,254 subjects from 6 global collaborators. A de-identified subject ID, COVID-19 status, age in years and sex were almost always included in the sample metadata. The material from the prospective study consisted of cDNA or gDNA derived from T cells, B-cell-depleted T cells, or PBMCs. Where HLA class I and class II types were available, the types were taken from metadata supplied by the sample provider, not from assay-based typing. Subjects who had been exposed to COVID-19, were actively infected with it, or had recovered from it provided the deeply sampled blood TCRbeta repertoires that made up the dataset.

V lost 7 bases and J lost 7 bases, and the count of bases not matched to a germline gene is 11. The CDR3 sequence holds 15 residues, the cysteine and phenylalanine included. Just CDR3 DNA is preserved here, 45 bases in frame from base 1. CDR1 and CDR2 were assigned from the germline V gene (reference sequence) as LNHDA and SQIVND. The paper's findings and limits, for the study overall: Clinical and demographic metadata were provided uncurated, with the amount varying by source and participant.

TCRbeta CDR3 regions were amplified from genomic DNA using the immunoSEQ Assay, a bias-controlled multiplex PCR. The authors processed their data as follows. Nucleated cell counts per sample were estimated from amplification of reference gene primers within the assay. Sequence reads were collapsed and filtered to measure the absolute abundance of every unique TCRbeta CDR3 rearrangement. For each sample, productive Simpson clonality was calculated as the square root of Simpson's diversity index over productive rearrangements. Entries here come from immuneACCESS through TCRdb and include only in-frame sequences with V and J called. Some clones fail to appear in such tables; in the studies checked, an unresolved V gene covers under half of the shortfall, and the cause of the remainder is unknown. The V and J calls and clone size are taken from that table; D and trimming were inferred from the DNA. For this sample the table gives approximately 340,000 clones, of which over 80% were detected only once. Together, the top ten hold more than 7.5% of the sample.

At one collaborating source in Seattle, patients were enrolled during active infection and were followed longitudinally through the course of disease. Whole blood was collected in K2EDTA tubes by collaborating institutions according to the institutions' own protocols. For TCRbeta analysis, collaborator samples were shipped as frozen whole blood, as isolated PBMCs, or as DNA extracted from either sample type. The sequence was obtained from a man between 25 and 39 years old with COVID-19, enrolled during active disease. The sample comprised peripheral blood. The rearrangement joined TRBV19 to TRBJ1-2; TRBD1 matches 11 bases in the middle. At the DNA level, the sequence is TGTGCCAGTACCGCCAGGACAGGGGGCTATGTTGGCTACACCTTC. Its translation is CASTARTGGYVGYTF.